Each of the 32 T cell receptor beta chains below was sequenced from the same sample in a study of OX40 agonist ivuxolimab in advanced cancers. Library generation was performed with the immunoSEQ multiplex PCR assay. The table comes from immuneACCESS by way of TCRdb, which keeps in-frame sequences with V and J called. Part of the clones is missing from these tables; in studies checked, under half for an unresolved V gene and the rest for unknown reasons. This sample comprises approximately 22,000 clones, roughly 84% of them detected only once. 35% to 40% of the sample rests with the top ten. The sequenced sample was CD4+ or CD8+ T cells sorted from blood, obtained in a trial of the OX40 agonist ivuxolimab. These receptor sequences come from an adult with an advanced solid tumor such as melanoma, head and neck, liver or kidney cancer.

The rearrangement joins TRBV7-9 to TRBJ1-1; D not resolved. This CDR3 is 15 amino acids long. Germline V gene data show CDR1 as SEHNR and CDR2 as FQNEAQ (reference sequence). The V and J ends lost 1 base and 1 base respectively, with 10 bases between them. CDR3 sequence (DNA): TGTGCCAGCAGCTTAGGGACGGGGAGGAACACTGAAGCTTTCTTT. This sequence encodes CASSLGTGRNTEAFF.

This rearrangement joins TRBV4-1 to TRBJ1-1, with a tentative D call TRBD1 (6 bases). CDR1 and CDR2 (germline): MGHRA, YSYEKL. The CDR3 consists of 15 residues. The germline V and J ends were trimmed by 4 bases and 5 bases, with 17 bases remaining between them. The CDR3 is CASSRNREWKTEAFF. DNA for the CDR3: TGCGCCAGCAGCCGAAACAGGGAATGGAAGACTGAAGCTTTCTTT.

V and J are TRBV7-9 and TRBJ2-7, with D tentatively TRBD2 (6 bases). V was trimmed by 2 bases and J by 6 bases, leaving 8 bases between them. This CDR3 has 12 residues. The germline CDR1 and CDR2 sequences are SEHNR and FQNEAQ (reference sequence). The CDR3 is CASSLKGGEQYF. The CDR3 DNA reads as TGTGCCAGCAGCTTAAAGGGAGGCGAGCAGTACTTC.

The V and J genes are TRBV5-1 and TRBJ2-4, with D unclear. V lost 0 bases, J lost 0 bases, and 10 bases lay in between. The CDR3 sequence is 16 residues long. CDR1 is SGHRS, CDR2 YFSETQ, per germline. CDR3 nucleotides: TGCGCCAGCAGCTTGGCCTACCGTCCAGCCAAAAACATTCAGTACTTC. Its translation: CASSLAYRPAKNIQYF.

The chain is built from TRBV29-1 and TRBJ2-7; D gene ambiguous. The CDR3 has 14 residues. V dropped 0 bases and J dropped 2 bases, with 11 bases sitting between them. Germline CDR1 reads SQVTM; CDR2 reads ANQGSEA. The DNA of the CDR3 is TGCAGCGTTGAAGATAGGGCGGAGACCTACGAGCAGTACTTC. Amino acids: CSVEDRAETYEQYF.

The rearrangement links TRBV5-4 to TRBJ2-3; D is unresolved. The germline gives CDR1 SGHNT, CDR2 YYREEE (reference sequence). The CDR3 totals 12 residues. V was shortened by 0 bases and J by 4 bases, with 3 bases between the two germline ends. CDR3 in amino acids: CASSLGSDTQYF. DNA for the CDR3: TGTGCCAGCAGCTTGGGATCAGATACGCAGTATTTT.

The rearrangement joins TRBV27 to TRBJ2-1; 9 bases match TRBD2. The CDR3 length is 18 residues. V shed 5 bases and J 0 bases; nucleotides not matched to a gene: 11. Germline loops: CDR1 MNHEY, CDR2 SMNVEV (reference sequence). In nucleotides, the CDR3 is TGTGCCAGCAGTAGAGCGGGGGGCGCACCCTCCTCCTACAATGAGCAGTTCTTC. It translates to CASSRAGGAPSSYNEQFF.

J is TRBJ2-2 and V is TRBV18, with D uncertain. The CDR3 is 12 residues long. The V gene's germline CDR1 is KGHSH and CDR2 LQKENI. The V and J ends lost 3 bases and 5 bases respectively, with 4 bases between them. The CDR3 spells CASSPATGELFF. The DNA for the CDR3 is TGTGCCAGCTCACCTGCGACCGGGGAGCTGTTTTTT.

The V gene is TRBV6-4, the J gene TRBJ2-2; the D gene could be TRBD1 or TRBD2 (5 bases each). This CDR3 contains 14 residues. Deletions cut 6 bases from V and 0 bases from J, with 8 bases between. Looked up from germline, CDR1 is MRHNA and CDR2 is SNTAGT. The CDR3 sequence: CASRGEPNTGELFF. CDR3 nucleotides: TGTGCCAGCAGGGGGGAGCCGAACACCGGGGAGCTGTTTTTT.

The chain couples TRBV14 to TRBJ1-2; D is unclear. In germline, CDR1 is SGHDN, CDR2 FVKESK. This CDR3 is 13 amino acids long. V lost 0 bases to trimming and J lost 6 bases, with 8 bases between them. This chain's CDR3 is CASSQDQWNGYTF. CDR3 coding DNA: TGTGCCAGCAGCCAAGATCAGTGGAATGGCTACACCTTC.

The chain links TRBV11-2 to TRBJ1-6; a weak D match, TRBD1 (6 bases). Germline CDR1 and CDR2: SGHAT and FQNNGV. Trimming took 5 bases from V and 3 from J, leaving 14 bases between them. This CDR3 has 16 residues. In DNA, the CDR3 is TGTGCCAGCAGCCCACCGACAGGAATCTATAATTCACCCCTCCACTTT. Residues: CASSPPTGIYNSPLHF.

This rearrangement joins TRBV13 to TRBJ2-4; D perhaps matches TRBD1 (6 bases). V lost 1 base, J lost 1 base, and 11 bases lay in between. The CDR3 has 16 amino acids. CDR1 is PRHDT and CDR2 is FYEKMQ in the germline V gene (reference sequence). CDR3 amino acids: CASSLDGGSAKNIQYF. The CDR3 DNA reads as TGTGCCAGCAGCTTAGATGGGGGCTCTGCCAAAAACATTCAGTACTTC.

This clone was observed once. The chain recombines TRBV5-5 with TRBJ1-6; D is perhaps TRBD1 (5 bases). Per the germline V gene, CDR1 is SGHKS and CDR2 is YYEKEE (reference sequence). V was shortened by 2 bases and J by 10 bases, with 19 bases between the two germline ends. The CDR3 contains 16 residues. The CDR3 loop is CASSFAGRGQGSPLHF. CDR3 sequence (DNA): TGTGCCAGCAGCTTCGCGGGGAGGGGTCAGGGATCACCCCTCCACTTT.

CDR3 nucleotides: TGTGCCAGCAGGCGAGCTAGCGGGGGTGGGTTTCTGGAGACCCAGTACTTC. Translated, it gives CASRRASGGGFLETQYF. The gene calls are TRBV28 and TRBJ2-5; the match to TRBD2 covers 10 bases. Germline V gene lookup returns CDR1 MDHEN and CDR2 SYDVKM. After removal of 6 bases from V and 5 bases from J, the junction contained 15 bases not matched to a gene. This CDR3 region has 17 residues.

J is TRBJ1-1 and V is TRBV15, with D possibly matching TRBD1 (5 bases). The CDR3 totals 14 residues. CDR1 is LNHNV, CDR2 YYDKDF, per germline (reference sequence). V dropped 1 base and J dropped 4 bases, with 10 bases sitting between them. The CDR3: CATSRGLGGTEAFF. Written as DNA, the CDR3 is TGTGCCACCAGCAGAGGTCTCGGGGGCACTGAAGCTTTCTTT.

The rearrangement links TRBV5-1 to TRBJ1-2; tentatively, D is TRBD1 (6 bases). Germline V CDR1 and CDR2: SGHRS, YFSETQ. The V gene lost 3 bases and the J gene lost 5 bases, with 11 bases spanning the gap. There are 13 residues in the CDR3. The chain's CDR3 is CASSYGQSYGYTF. Written as DNA, the CDR3 is TGCGCCAGCAGCTACGGACAGAGTTATGGCTACACCTTC.

This chain uses TRBV7-7 with TRBJ1-1, with a tentative D call TRBD1 (5 bases). This CDR3 has 13 residues. V was shortened by 5 bases and J by 1 base, with 8 bases between the two germline ends. The germline V gene encodes CDR1 SSHAT and CDR2 FNYEAQ (reference sequence). The CDR3 loop is CASSATENTEAFF. The CDR3 region has the DNA TGTGCCAGCAGCGCGACAGAGAACACTGAAGCTTTCTTT.

This chain connects TRBV27 to TRBJ2-3; TRBD1 or TRBD2 may be the D gene (5 bases each). With 3 bases removed from V and 3 bases from J, the gap between germline ends came to 7 bases. CDR3 length: 13 residues. Germline V gene data show CDR1 as MNHEY and CDR2 as SMNVEV (reference sequence). The CDR3 nucleotides are TGTGCCAGCAGTTTGGGACGGACAGATACGCAGTATTTT. Translation: CASSLGRTDTQYF.

V and J are TRBV6-1 and TRBJ2-7, with no clear D. From germline, CDR1 is MNHNS and CDR2 SASEGT. Trimming removed 5 bases from V and 4 bases from J, with 9 bases in between. The CDR3 extends over 12 amino acids. DNA of the CDR3: TGTGCCAGCAGTACCCGAAGATACGAGCAGTACTTC. Its translation: CASSTRRYEQYF.

The chain couples TRBV19 to TRBJ2-2; possibly TRBD2 for D (6 bases). This CDR3 has 15 residues. Trimming removed 8 bases at V and 2 bases at J, with 15 bases between. CDR1 and CDR2 (germline): LNHDA, SQIVND (reference sequence). CDR3 region: CASGWAGFNTGELFF. In DNA form, the CDR3 reads TGTGCCAGTGGATGGGCGGGGTTTAACACCGGGGAGCTGTTTTTT.

The V call is TRBV7-9, the J call TRBJ1-2, with 7 positions matching TRBD1. This CDR3 comprises 16 residues. Trimming at V came to 1 base and at J to 4 bases, leaving 9 bases not matched to a gene. Looked up from germline, CDR1 is SEHNR and CDR2 is FQNEAQ (reference sequence). CDR3 loop: CASSLESGQMFYGYTF. The CDR3 DNA reads as TGTGCCAGCAGCTTAGAGTCGGGACAGATGTTCTATGGCTACACCTTC. Drawing the rest from reference TRBV7-9 and TRBJ1-2, the complete variable domain is DTGVSQNPRHKITKRGQNVTFRCDPISEHNRLYWYRQTLGQGPEFLTYFQNEAQLEKSRLLSDRFSAERPKGSFSTLEIQRTEQGDSAMYLCASSLESGQMFYGYTFGSGTRLTVV.

The genes are TRBV7-2 and TRBJ2-7; no firm D call. Trimming cost V 3 bases and J 1 base, with 13 bases left between them. The V gene's germline CDR1 is SGHTA and CDR2 FQGNSA. This CDR3 spans 15 amino acids. The CDR3 spells CASSFPDGDSYEQYF. The CDR3 DNA reads as TGTGCCAGCAGCTTTCCAGACGGAGATTCCTACGAGCAGTACTTC.

CDR3 loop: CASSLGTSVQETQYF. The CDR3 nucleotides read TGTGCCAGCAGTTTAGGGACTAGCGTTCAAGAGACCCAGTACTTC. This rearrangement joins TRBV28 to TRBJ2-5, with 10 bases identical to TRBD2. The germline V gene has CDR1 MDHEN and CDR2 SYDVKM. V was clipped by 2 bases and J by 2 bases; unmatched bases: 2. CDR3 length: 15 amino acids.

This clone was picked up one time. The chain links TRBV13 to TRBJ1-1; 9 positions match TRBD1. J lost 0 bases, V lost 4 bases, and 9 bases had no gene match. Looked up from germline, CDR1 is PRHDT and CDR2 is FYEKMQ (reference sequence). The CDR3 loop spans 17 amino acids. In nucleotides, the CDR3 is TGTGCCAGCAGCTCATCCGGGACAGGGCTGATGAACACTGAAGCTTTCTTT. Translating it yields CASSSSGTGLMNTEAFF. The complete variable domain, with remaining parts taken from reference TRBV13 and TRBJ1-1, reads AAGVIQSPRHLIKEKRETATLKCYPIPRHDTVYWYQQGPGQDPQFLISFYEKMQSDKGSIPDRFSAQQFSDYHSELNMSSLELGDSALYFCASSSSGTGLMNTEAFFGQGTRLTVV.

The chain employs TRBV27 and TRBJ1-2; tentative D call: TRBD1 (5 bases). The CDR3 extends over 13 amino acids. V was clipped by 3 bases and J by 1 base, with 6 bases between them. Germline CDR1 and CDR2: MNHEY and SMNVEV (reference sequence). CDR3 sequence reads: CASSLDINYGYTF. The CDR3, as DNA: TGTGCCAGCAGTTTGGACATTAACTATGGCTACACCTTC.

CDR3 sequence reads: CASRMGRVVTDTQYF. DNA of the CDR3: TGTGCCAGTAGAATGGGTAGAGTTGTTACGGATACGCAGTATTTT. The rearrangement uses TRBV19 and TRBJ2-3; D gene ambiguous. Germline V gene sequence: CDR1 LNHDA, CDR2 SQIVND (reference sequence). This CDR3 has 15 amino acids. Trimming shortened V by 6 bases and J by 6 bases, and 19 bases separated the two germline ends.

The chain recombines TRBV29-1 with TRBJ1-5; D unclear. Germline loops: CDR1 SQVTM, CDR2 ANQGSEA. The CDR3 totals 12 residues. V dropped 7 bases and J dropped 3 bases, with 10 bases sitting between them. DNA of the CDR3: TGCAGCGCGTCAGACCACAATCAGCCCCAGCATTTT. Its protein is CSASDHNQPQHF.

The V gene is TRBV7-9, the J gene TRBJ2-7, with D tentatively TRBD2 (6 bases). The CDR3 totals 14 residues. Germline assignment: CDR1 SEHNR and CDR2 FQNEAQ (reference sequence). Trimming pared 1 base from V and 1 base from J, leaving 8 bases between. CDR3 sequence (DNA): TGTGCCAGCAGCTTAGTGGAGGGTTCCTACGAGCAGTACTTC. This sequence encodes CASSLVEGSYEQYF.

The J gene is TRBJ2-1, the V gene TRBV6-5; 8 nucleotides align to TRBD2. V lost 5 bases to trimming and J lost 6 bases; unmatched junction nucleotides: 3. The V gene's germline CDR1 is MNHEY and CDR2 SVGAGI. This CDR3 region has 13 residues. The CDR3 is CASSTSGSNEQFF. Here the CDR3 DNA reads TGTGCCAGCAGTACCAGCGGGAGCAATGAGCAGTTCTTC.

V is TRBV5-1 and J is TRBJ2-5, with 7 bases that match TRBD1. CDR1 is SGHRS and CDR2 is YFSETQ in the germline V gene. The CDR3 sequence is 13 residues long. J gave up 4 bases and V 5 bases, and 5 bases lay outside the gene matches. The CDR3 here is CASRPGTVETQYF. CDR3 bases: TGCGCCAGCAGGCCCGGGACAGTAGAGACCCAGTACTTC. The full variable domain, its missing parts supplied by reference TRBV5-1 and TRBJ2-5, is KAGVTQTPRYLIKTRGQQVTLSCSPISGHRSVSWYQQTPGQGLQFLFEYFSETQRNKGNFPGRFSGRQFSNSRSEMNVSTLELGDSALYLCASRPGTVETQYFGPGTRLLVL.

This clone appeared a few times. This rearrangement joins TRBV18 to TRBJ2-7; 7 bases map to TRBD1. Unmatched junction bases numbered 5, after V lost 6 bases and J lost 0 bases. The germline V gene encodes CDR1 KGHSH and CDR2 LQKENI. The CDR3 totals 14 residues. CDR3 bases: TGTGCCAGCTCGGTGACAGGGAGCTCCTACGAGCAGTACTTC. Translated, it gives CASSVTGSSYEQYF. Together with reference TRBV18 and TRBJ2-7, the CDR3 gives the full variable domain: NAGVMQNPRHLVRRRGQEARLRCSPMKGHSHVYWYRQLPEEGLKFMVYLQKENIIDESGMPKERFSAEFPKEGPSILRIQQVVRGDSAAYFCASSVTGSSYEQYFGPGTRLTVT.

This sequence joins TRBV5-8 and TRBJ1-2; D may be TRBD1 (5 bases). Germline CDR1 and CDR2: SGHTS and YDEGEE. Trimming removed 3 bases from V and 4 bases from J, with 16 bases in between. This CDR3 spans 15 amino acids. The CDR3 nucleotides read TGTGCCAGCAGCTCGAGGGGCCGCGTGACCTATGGCTACACCTTC. This gives the protein CASSSRGRVTYGYTF.